The text below deals with one TCR beta chain. This clone was detected only a few times. Which antigen it targets is not known. Per-nucleotide qualities are absent, and no much larger clonotype sits a single base away. The data derive from a study of T cell responses to AZD1222 COVID-19 vaccine (dated by TCRdb to the early 2020s). A note on the overall study: A total of around 240 trial participants underwent TCR sequencing, of whom 200 to 220 received two doses of AZD1222 and about 25 received two doses of the MenACWY control vaccine. Enrollment into the trials was organized by age into subgroups of 18-55, 56-69 and 70-plus years, and those subgroups contained roughly 160, 29 and 62 TCR-sequenced participants, respectively.

The CDR3 regions of human TCRbeta chains were subjected to immunosequencing. The authors processed their data as follows. TCRs in the repertoires were compared against a reference library of SARS-CoV-2-specific TCRs that had been generated with the MIRA antigen-specificity platform. Breadth meant the fraction of unique TCRs that were SARS-CoV-2-associated, whereas depth meant the fraction of total T cells that were SARS-CoV-2-associated. Using the MIRA data, every spike-specific TCR was mapped to the spike region that the TCR reacted to and assigned to either a CD4 or a CD8 class. Log10-transformed breadth and depth values were compared by one-way ANOVA with Sidak's multiple comparisons tests. TCRdb holds this immuneACCESS table with in-frame rearrangements only. Some clones are missing; in checked studies, unresolved V genes explain under half, and the rest has no known cause. D and trimming were read from the DNA, whereas the V and J calls and clone size are those reported in that table. The sample yields some 100,000 clones; more than 70% were counted once. Jointly, the top ten make up about 4% of the sample.

The germline V gene yields SNHLY for CDR1 and FYNNEI for CDR2. CDR3 length: 15 amino acids, cysteine to phenylalanine. Only the CDR3 region is kept as DNA, spanning 45 bases read in frame from base 1. The V and J ends are trimmed by 6 bases and 0 bases, leaving 14 bases between them. On the study overall, not on this receptor specifically: A significant rise in spike-specific TCR breadth and depth was observed after two AZD1222 doses relative to day 0 and relative to MenACWY recipients. Epitopes outside the regions mutated in the B.1.351 and B.1.1.7 variants were reportedly recognized by nearly half of the unique spike-specific TCRs. Vaccine-associated CD4 TCRs spanned the whole spike protein, with dominant responses in regions 160-218 and 743-854. The 56-69-year group was small, and its depth increase did not reach significance, likely because of low power. Most participants were white British and females outnumbered males, and the authors suggested that clonal diversity may have been underestimated. Because no day 14 peak-response samples were available, repertoires were characterized only after the peak T cell response. Only 5 to 7 AZD1222 recipients were SARS-CoV-2 seropositive at baseline, limiting conclusions about previously exposed vaccinees.

The time point tag for this specimen amounts to: about 28 days (+/-7) after the second vaccine dose. AZD1222 recipients whose second dose came at about 4 weeks and those whose second dose came at about 12 weeks were combined into one group, since spike-specific TCR depth and breadth did not differ between the two schedules. Vaccinee samples came from UK trials COV001 and COV002, including a single-blind randomized controlled phase 2/3 trial of AZD1222 (ChAdOx1 nCoV-19) in healthy adults. For TCRbeta chain sequencing, PBMC samples from trial participants were taken at day 0 and at day 28 after the second dose.

The chain couples TRBV2 to TRBJ1-2; no D gene can be assigned with confidence. The sequencing used peripheral blood, collected 28 days after the second AZD1222 dose. The source of this sequence is an adult who received the AZD1222 COVID-19 vaccine. CDR3 sequence: CASSLRDLANYGYTF. In nucleotide form, the sequence is TGTGCCAGCAGCCTACGGGATTTAGCTAACTATGGCTACACCTTC. The entire variable domain, with the stretches around the CDR3 drawn from the reference TRBV2 and TRBJ1-2 proteins, is EPEVTQTPSHQVTQMGQEVILRCVPISNHLYFYWYRQILGQKVEFLVSFYNNEISEKSEIFDDQFSVERPDGSNFTLKIRSTKLEDSAMYFCASSLRDLANYGYTFGSGTRLTVV.